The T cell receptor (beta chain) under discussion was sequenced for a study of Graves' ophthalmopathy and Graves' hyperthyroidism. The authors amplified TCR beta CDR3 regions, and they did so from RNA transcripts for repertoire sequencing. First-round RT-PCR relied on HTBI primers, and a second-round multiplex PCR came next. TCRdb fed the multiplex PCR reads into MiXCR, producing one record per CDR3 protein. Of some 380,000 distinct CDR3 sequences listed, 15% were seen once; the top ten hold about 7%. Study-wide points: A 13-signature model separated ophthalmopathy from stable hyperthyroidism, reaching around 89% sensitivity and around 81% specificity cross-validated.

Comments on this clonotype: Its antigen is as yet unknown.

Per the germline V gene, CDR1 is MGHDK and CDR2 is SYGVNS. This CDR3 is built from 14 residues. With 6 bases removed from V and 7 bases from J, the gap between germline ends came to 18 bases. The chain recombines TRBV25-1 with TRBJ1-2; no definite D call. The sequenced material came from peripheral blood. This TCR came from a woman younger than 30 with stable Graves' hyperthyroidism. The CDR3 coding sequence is TGTGCCAGCAGCTCCAGTCTTGGGCCGGGTGGCTACACCTTC. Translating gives CASSSSLGPGGYTF.